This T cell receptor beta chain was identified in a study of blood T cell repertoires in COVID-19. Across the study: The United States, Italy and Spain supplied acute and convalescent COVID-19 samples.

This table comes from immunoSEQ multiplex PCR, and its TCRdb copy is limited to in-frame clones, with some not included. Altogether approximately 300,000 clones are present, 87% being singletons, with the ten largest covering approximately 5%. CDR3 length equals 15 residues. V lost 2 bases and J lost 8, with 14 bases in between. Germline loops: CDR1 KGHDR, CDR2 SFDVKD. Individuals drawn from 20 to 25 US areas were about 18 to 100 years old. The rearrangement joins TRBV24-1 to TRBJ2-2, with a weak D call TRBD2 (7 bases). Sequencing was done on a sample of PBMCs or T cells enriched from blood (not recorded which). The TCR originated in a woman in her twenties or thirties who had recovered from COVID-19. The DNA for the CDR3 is TGTGCCACCAGTGATTCAACAGGGAGGGGAGGGGAGCTGTTTTTT. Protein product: CATSDSTGRGGELFF.